This T cell receptor beta chain was identified in a study of cytomegalovirus exposure and HLA in healthy donors. The wider study: A later analysis reported the same platform for the 95 to 150 validation repertoires and the roughly 650 first-cohort repertoires.

Separate from the approximately 650-subject first cohort, the approximately 130-subject validation cohort was the one that the donors belonged to. CDR1 and CDR2 (germline): SGDLS, YYNGEE. The CDR3 covers 16 residues. With V trimmed by 0 bases and J by 2 bases, 4 bases remained unmatched. A note on this clone: As yet, its antigen is unknown.

General study findings and limits: The authors listed 164 TCR beta chains as cytomegalovirus-associated.

Sequencing used immunoSEQ multiplex PCR; TCRdb keeps in-frame clones, though not all of them. The data hold about 250,000 clones, with more than 85% observed a single time. The material sequenced was PBMCs. V gene TRBV9 combines with J gene TRBJ2-5, with 10 bases aligning to TRBD2. The sequence came from a man between 18 and 35 years old in good health and CMV-seropositive. The CDR3 here is CASSVGASGGQETQYF. The CDR3 nucleotides are TGTGCCAGCAGCGTAGGGGCTAGCGGGGGACAAGAGACCCAGTACTTC. Using reference TRBV9 and TRBJ2-5 for the parts outside the CDR3, the full variable domain is DSGVTQTPKHLITATGQRVTLRCSPRSGDLSVYWYQQSLDQGLQFLIQYYNGEERAKGNILERFSAQQFPDLHSELNLSSLELGDSALYFCASSVGASGGQETQYFGPGTRLLVL.